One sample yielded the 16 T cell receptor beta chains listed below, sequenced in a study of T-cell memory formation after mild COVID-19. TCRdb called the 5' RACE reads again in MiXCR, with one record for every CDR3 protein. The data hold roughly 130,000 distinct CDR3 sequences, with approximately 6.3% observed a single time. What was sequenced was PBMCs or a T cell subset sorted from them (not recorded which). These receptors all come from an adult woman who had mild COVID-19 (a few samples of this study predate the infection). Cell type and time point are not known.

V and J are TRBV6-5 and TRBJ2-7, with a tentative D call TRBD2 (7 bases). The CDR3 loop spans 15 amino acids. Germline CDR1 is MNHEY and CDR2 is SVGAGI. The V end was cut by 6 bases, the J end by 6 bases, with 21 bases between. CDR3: CASSRRGTGGLEQYF. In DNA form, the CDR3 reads TGTGCCAGCAGCCGACGCGGGACGGGGGGCCTCGAGCAGTACTTC.

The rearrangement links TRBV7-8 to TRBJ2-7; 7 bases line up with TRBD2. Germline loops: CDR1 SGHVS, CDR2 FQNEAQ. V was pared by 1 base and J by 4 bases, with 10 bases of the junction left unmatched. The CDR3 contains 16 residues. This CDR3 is CASSLGLGLAAYEQYF. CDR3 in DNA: TGTGCCAGCAGCTTAGGTCTGGGCCTAGCGGCTTACGAGCAGTACTTC.

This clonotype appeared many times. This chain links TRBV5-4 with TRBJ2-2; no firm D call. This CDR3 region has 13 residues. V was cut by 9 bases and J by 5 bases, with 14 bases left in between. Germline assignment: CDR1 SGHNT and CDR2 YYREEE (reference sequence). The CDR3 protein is CAILAPRTGELFF. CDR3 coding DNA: TGTGCCATTCTGGCGCCACGGACCGGGGAGCTGTTTTTT.

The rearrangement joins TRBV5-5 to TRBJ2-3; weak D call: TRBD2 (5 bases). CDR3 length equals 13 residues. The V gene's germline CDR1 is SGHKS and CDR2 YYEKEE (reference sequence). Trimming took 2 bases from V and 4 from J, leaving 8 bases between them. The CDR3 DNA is TGTGCCAGCAGCTTCTCTAGCCCAGATACGCAGTATTTT. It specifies CASSFSSPDTQYF.

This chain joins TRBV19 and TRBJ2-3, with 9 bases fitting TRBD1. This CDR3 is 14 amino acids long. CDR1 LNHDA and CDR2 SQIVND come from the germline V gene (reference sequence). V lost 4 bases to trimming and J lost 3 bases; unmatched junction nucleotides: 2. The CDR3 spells CASSNRGHTDTQYF. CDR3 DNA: TGTGCCAGTAGTAACAGGGGGCATACAGATACGCAGTATTTT.

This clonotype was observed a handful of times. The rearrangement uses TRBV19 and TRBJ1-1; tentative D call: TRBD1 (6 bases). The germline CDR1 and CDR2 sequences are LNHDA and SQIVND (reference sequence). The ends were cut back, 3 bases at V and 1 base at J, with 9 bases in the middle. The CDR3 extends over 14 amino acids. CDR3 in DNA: TGTGCCAGTAGTATGCTGGGACAGAACACTGAAGCTTTCTTT. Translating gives CASSMLGQNTEAFF.

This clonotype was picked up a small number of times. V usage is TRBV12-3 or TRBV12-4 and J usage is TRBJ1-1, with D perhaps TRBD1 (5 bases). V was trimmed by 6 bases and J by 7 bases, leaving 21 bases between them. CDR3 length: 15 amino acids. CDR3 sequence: CASSPLWGNGGEAFF. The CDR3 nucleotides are TGTGCCAGCAGCCCTCTTTGGGGGAACGGAGGTGAAGCTTTCTTT.

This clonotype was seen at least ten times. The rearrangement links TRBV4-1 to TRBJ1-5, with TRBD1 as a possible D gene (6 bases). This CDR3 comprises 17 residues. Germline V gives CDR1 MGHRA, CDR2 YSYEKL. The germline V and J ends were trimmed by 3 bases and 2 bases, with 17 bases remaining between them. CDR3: CASSHPRGRGGNQPQHF. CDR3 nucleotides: TGCGCCAGCAGCCACCCCCGCGGCAGGGGAGGCAATCAGCCCCAGCATTTT.

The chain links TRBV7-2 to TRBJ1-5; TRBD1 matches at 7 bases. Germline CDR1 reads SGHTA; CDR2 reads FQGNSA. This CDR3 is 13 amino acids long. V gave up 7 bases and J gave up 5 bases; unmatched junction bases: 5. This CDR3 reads CASTLGQYQPQHF. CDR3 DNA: TGTGCCAGCACCTTGGGACAGTATCAGCCCCAGCATTTT.

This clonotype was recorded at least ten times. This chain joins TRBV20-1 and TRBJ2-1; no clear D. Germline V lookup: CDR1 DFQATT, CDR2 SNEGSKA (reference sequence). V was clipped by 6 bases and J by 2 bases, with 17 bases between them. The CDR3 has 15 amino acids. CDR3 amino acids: CSATTGPKTYNEQFF. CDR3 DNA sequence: TGCAGTGCCACTACCGGGCCGAAAACCTACAATGAGCAGTTCTTC.

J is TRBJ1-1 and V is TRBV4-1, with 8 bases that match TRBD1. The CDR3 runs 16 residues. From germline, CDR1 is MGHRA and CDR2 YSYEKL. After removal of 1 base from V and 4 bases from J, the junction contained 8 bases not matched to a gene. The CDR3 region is CASSQAPGQGGTEAFF. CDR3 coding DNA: TGCGCCAGCAGCCAAGCCCCCGGACAGGGAGGCACTGAAGCTTTCTTT.

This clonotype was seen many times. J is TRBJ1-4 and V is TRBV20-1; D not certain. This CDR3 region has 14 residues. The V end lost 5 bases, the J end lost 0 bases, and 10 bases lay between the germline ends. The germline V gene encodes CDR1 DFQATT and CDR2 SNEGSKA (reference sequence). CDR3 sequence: CSAAHGPTNEKLFF. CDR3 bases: TGCAGTGCTGCTCACGGGCCAACTAATGAAAAACTGTTTTTT.

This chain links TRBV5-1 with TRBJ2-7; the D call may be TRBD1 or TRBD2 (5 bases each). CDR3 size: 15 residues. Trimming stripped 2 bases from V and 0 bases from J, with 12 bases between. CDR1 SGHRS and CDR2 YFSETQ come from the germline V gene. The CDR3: CASSFRDPGSYEQYF. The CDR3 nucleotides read TGCGCCAGCAGCTTCCGGGACCCCGGCTCCTACGAGCAGTACTTC.

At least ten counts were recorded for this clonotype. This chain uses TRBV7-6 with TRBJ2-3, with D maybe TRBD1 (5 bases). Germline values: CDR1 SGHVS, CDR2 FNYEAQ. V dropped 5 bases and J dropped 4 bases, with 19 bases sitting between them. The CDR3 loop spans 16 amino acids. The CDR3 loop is CASSPAGLGPADTQYF. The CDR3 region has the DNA TGTGCCAGCAGCCCAGCAGGGTTGGGTCCTGCAGATACGCAGTATTTT.

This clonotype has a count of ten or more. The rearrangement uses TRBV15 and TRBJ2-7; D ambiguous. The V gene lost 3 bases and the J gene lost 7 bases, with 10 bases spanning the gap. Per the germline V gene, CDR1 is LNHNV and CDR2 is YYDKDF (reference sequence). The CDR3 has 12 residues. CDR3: CATSSDRKEQYF. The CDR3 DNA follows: TGTGCCACCAGCAGTGACCGGAAGGAGCAGTACTTC.

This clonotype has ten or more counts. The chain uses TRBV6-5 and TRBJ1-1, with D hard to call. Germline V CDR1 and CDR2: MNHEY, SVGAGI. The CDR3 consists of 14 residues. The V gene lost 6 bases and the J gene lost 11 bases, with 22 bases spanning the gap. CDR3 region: CASRTQAQLFRAFF. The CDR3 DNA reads TGTGCCAGCAGAACCCAGGCGCAATTGTTTAGGGCTTTCTTT.